The T cell receptor (beta chain) under discussion was sequenced for a study of technical replicates of blood from a handful of donors. Repertoires were generated with immunoSEQ multiplex PCR, while TCRdb's copy carries only in-frame clones and drops some. Of more than 65,000 clones in the sample, around 90% were seen once. The V gene lost 11 bases and the J gene lost 1 base, with 26 bases spanning the gap. The CDR3 sequence is 17 residues long. Germline CDR1 and CDR2: MNHEY and SMNVEV (reference sequence). The sequenced sample was T cells isolated from PBMCs. This TCR was sampled from a human donor in good health. The chain couples TRBV27 to TRBJ1-1, with D possibly TRBD1 on 5 matching bases. The CDR3 here is CACSPGREGPPNTEAFF. CDR3 sequence (DNA): TGTGCCTGCTCTCCCGGACGGGAGGGACCACCGAACACTGAAGCTTTCTTT.